This T cell receptor (beta chain) was sequenced in a study of regulatory T cells in long-lasting Graves disease. About the study: Antithyroid drugs had been taken under 3 months by newly diagnosed Graves' patients.

Libraries of TCR beta came from iRepertoire HTBI primers plus Arm-PCR of CDR3 regions. TCRdb reanalysed the multiplex PCR reads using MiXCR and keeps one entry per CDR3 protein. The top ten hold around 17% of the sample, which has about 470,000 distinct CDR3 sequences, under 15% seen once. Time point: newly diagnosed GD, antithyroid drugs for less than 3 months. The TCR library was prepared using RNA isolated from PBMCs. Per the germline V gene, CDR1 is SGHTA and CDR2 is FQGTGA. Trimming cost V 0 bases and J 3 bases, with 11 bases left between them. The CDR3 spans 15 residues. Another study also made use of these data, one on T cells in Graves' hyperthyroidism and ophthalmopathy.

This TCR was sampled from a woman in her thirties with Graves disease. V and J are TRBV7-3 and TRBJ1-2; D unresolved. The starting material was peripheral blood mononuclear cells (PBMCs), obtained at new diagnosis, from a patient treated with antithyroid drugs. The CDR3 nucleotides are TGTGCCAGCAGCTTAACTTCCGGGTTTGACTATGGCTACACCTTC. Its translation is CASSLTSGFDYGYTF.